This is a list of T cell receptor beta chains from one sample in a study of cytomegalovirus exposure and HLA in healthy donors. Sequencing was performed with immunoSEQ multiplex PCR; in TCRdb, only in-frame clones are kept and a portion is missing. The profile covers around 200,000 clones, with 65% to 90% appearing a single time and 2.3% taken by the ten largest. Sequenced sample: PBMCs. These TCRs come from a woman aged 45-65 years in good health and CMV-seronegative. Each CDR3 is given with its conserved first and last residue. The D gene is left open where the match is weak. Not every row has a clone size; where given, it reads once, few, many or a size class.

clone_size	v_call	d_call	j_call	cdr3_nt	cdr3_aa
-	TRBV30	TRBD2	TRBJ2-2	TGTGCCTGGAGTGTACTAGCGGGAGGGCCCGGGGAGCTGTTTTTT	CAWSVLAGGPGELFF
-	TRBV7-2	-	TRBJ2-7	TGTGCCAGCAGCTTAGATATTGGGCTGCCCTACGAGCAGTACTTC	CASSLDIGLPYEQYF
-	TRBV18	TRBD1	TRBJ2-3	TGTGCCAGCTCACCGCATGGACAGGGCTTCGGACCAGATACGCAGTATTTT	CASSPHGQGFGPDTQYF
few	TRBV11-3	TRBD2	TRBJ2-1	TGTGCCAGCAGCTTGGGCCGTAGCGGGGGCAATGAGCAGTTCTTC	CASSLGRSGGNEQFF
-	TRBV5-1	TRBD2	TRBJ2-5	TGCGCCAGCAGGGAGAAGGCTAGCGGGAGCCAAGAGACCCAGTACTTC	CASREKASGSQETQYF
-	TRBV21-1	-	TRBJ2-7	TGTGCCAAACAAAAAAAAAGCGGAGCACCCCCCTACGAGCAGTACTTC	CAKQKKSGAPPYEQYF
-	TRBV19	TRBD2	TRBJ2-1	TGTGCCAGTAGTGTACGGACTAGCGGTTACAAAGGATACAATGAGCAGTTCTTC	CASSVRTSGYKGYNEQFF
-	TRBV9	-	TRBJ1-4	TGTGCCAGCAGCCCCCCATGGGCAGGCCCAAATGAAAAACTGTTTTTT	CASSPPWAGPNEKLFF
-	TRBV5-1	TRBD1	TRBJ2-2	TGCGCCAGCAGCTTGGTCACCGGGACAGGGTCCACCGGGGAGCTGTTTTTT	CASSLVTGTGSTGELFF
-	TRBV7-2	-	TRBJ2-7	TGTGCCAGCAGCGTTCTAAGTAGCCGGTCGGAAGAGCAGTACTTC	CASSVLSSRSEEQYF
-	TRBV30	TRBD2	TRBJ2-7	TGTGCCTGGAGGGGAGGACTAGCGGGAGGGTACGAGCAGTACTTC	CAWRGGLAGGYEQYF
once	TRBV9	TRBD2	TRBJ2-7	TGTGCCAGCAGCTACGTTAGCGGGAGGGCCACCCTTGGCGAGCAGTACTTC	CASSYVSGRATLGEQYF
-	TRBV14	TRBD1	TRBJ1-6	TGTGCCAGCAGCCCGGGACAGGGATATTATTCACCCCTCCACTTT	CASSPGQGYYSPLHF
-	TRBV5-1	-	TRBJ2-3	TGCGCCAGCAGCAGGGGGGGAGCGACAGGAGATACGCAGTATTTT	CASSRGGATGDTQYF
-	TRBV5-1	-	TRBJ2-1	TGCGCCAGCAGCTTCGGGGGGCCCGATGAGCAGTTCTTC	CASSFGGPDEQFF
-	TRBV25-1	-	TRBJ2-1	TGTGCCAGCAGTAAAGGGCGGGCCTCCTACAATGAGCAGTTCTTC	CASSKGRASYNEQFF
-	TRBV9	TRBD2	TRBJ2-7	TGTGCCAGCAGCGCTAGCGGGAGGGCCTCCGAGCAGTACTTC	CASSASGRASEQYF
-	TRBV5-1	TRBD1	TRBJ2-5	TGCGCCAACTCCAGGAGTAGGGGGCCGAGGGAGACCCAGTACTTC	CANSRSRGPRETQYF
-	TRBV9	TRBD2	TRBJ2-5	TGTGCCAGCAGCGCTCATGAGACTAGCGGGAGCAGAGAAGAGACCCAGTACTTC	CASSAHETSGSREETQYF
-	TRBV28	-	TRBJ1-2	TGTGCCAGCAGTGGCGCCCAGGCAGCAGATAACTATGGCTACACCTTC	CASSGAQAADNYGYTF
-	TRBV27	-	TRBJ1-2	TGTGCCAGCCTCCGGGGAAGGGCCGTGTATGGCTACACCTTC	CASLRGRAVYGYTF
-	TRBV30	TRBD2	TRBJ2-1	TGTGCCTGGGTTCCGAGGACTGGCGGGAGGGGATATGAGCAGTTCTTC	CAWVPRTGGRGYEQFF
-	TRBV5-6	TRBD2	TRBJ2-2	TGTGCCAGCAGCGAAAGCGGGGAAGAGACCGGGGAGCTGTTTTTT	CASSESGEETGELFF
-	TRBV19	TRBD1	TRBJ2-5	TGTGCCAGTAGTATAGTCCCCGGGACAGGATCGGTCAGAGAGACCCAGTACTTC	CASSIVPGTGSVRETQYF
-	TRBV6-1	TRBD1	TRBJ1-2	TGTGCCAGCAGGACAGGGGGCTCGATCGGCTACACCTTC	CASRTGGSIGYTF
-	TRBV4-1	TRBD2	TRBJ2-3	TGCGCCAGCAGCCAAGATAGACTAGCTAGCACAGATACGCAGTATTTT	CASSQDRLASTDTQYF
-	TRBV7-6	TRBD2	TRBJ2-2	TGTGCCAGCAGCCCGTCTAGCGGGAGGGTATCCGGGGAGCTGTTTTTT	CASSPSSGRVSGELFF
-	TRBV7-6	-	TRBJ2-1	TGTGCCAGCAGCTTGCGTAGCGCCCATTACAATGAGCAGTTCTTC	CASSLRSAHYNEQFF
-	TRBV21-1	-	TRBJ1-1	TGTGCCAGCAGCGCCTTACAGGGGAGTGACACTGAAGCTTTCTTT	CASSALQGSDTEAFF
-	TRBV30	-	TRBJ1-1	TGTGCCTGGAGCGCGCGGGGCAGCTTTCCTTTCTTT	CAWSARGSFPFF
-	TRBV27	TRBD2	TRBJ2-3	TGTGCCAGCAACTCTCCCAAGCTAGCGGGAGTCCCAGATACGCAGTATTTT	CASNSPKLAGVPDTQYF
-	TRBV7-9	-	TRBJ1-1	TGTGCCAGCAGCTTAGCGAGGATCTCTGAAGCTTTCTTT	CASSLARISEAFF
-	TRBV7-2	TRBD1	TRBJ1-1	TGTGCCAGCAGAAAGGGAACAGGGGTGGTGTTGAACACTGAAGCTTTCTTT	CASRKGTGVVLNTEAFF
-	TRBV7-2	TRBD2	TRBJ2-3	TGTGCCAGCAGCTTAGCGCTCCTAGCGGGAGCAGATACGCAGTATTTT	CASSLALLAGADTQYF
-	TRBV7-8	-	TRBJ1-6	TGTGCCAGCAGCTTAGCGCCAGGAGGGCCCTCCTATAATTCACCCCTCCACTTT	CASSLAPGGPSYNSPLHF